This TCR beta chain was recovered during a study of CD8 T cells in ankylosing spondylitis. Overall study findings and caveats: Apparently characteristic of ankylosing spondylitis blood was a TCR beta motif (roughly 8 highly homologous variants). Within matched ankylosing spondylitis synovial fluid, disease-linked clones were reportedly significantly enriched.

At least ten counts were recorded for this clonotype. Its antigen remains unidentified. Molecular-barcoded quantitative 5'-RACE produced these TCR beta libraries. TCRdb re-analysed the 5' RACE reads in MiXCR, keeping a single row per CDR3 protein. The table includes 200,000 or so distinct CDR3 sequences, around 13% detected once. Specimen: blood, either unsorted or a sorted T cell fraction (not recorded which). This receptor was identified in a female donor with ankylosing spondylitis or in good health (not recorded which).

For the CDR3, the DNA is TGCAGCGAGTCTAGGGTAGAGGACACTGAAGCTTTCTTT. Translated, it gives CSESRVEDTEAFF. The rearrangement links TRBV29-1 to TRBJ1-1; D uncertain. Trimming left V 7 bases short and J 3 bases short, with 15 bases between. Per germline, CDR1 SQVTM and CDR2 ANQGSEA. The length of the CDR3 is 13 residues.